This note documents a single T cell receptor (beta chain) sequence. These data come from a study of control samples from healthy donors and cancer patients. CDR3 size: 13 residues. Trimming took 1 base from V and 10 from J, leaving 14 bases between them. Looked up from germline, CDR1 is SGHDT and CDR2 is YYEEEE. Some clones are missing from TCRdb's copy, which holds only in-frame ones; the method was immunoSEQ multiplex PCR. The table includes 85,000 to 110,000 clones, 85% to 90% detected once. This receptor was obtained from a man aged 55 to 70 with lung cancer. The rearrangement uses TRBV5-6 and TRBJ1-1; D remains unclear. What was sequenced was PBMCs. CDR3 in amino acids: CASSLKRPRGAFF. CDR3 nucleotides: TGTGCCAGCAGCTTGAAGCGGCCCCGAGGAGCTTTCTTT.